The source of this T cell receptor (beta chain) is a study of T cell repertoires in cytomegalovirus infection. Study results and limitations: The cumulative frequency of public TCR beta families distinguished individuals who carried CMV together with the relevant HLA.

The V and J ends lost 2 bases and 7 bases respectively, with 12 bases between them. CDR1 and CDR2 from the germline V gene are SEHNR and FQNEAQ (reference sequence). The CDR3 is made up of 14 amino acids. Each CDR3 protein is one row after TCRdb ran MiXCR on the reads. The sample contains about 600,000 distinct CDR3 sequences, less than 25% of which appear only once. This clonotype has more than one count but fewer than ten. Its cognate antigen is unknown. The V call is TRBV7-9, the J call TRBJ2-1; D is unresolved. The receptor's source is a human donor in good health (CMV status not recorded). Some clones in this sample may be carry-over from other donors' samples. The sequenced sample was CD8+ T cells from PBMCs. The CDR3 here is CASSLRVDWNEQFF. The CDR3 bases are TGTGCCAGCAGCTTAAGGGTGGATTGGAATGAGCAGTTCTTC. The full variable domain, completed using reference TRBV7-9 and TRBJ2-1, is DTGVSQNPRHKITKRGQNVTFRCDPISEHNRLYWYRQTLGQGPEFLTYFQNEAQLEKSRLLSDRFSAERPKGSFSTLEIQRTEQGDSAMYLCASSLRVDWNEQFFGPGTRLTVL.